Shown below are 17 T cell receptor beta chains from a single sample sequenced in a study of long-term antiretroviral therapy in people with HIV. The assay used was immunoSEQ (version v3.0), run at survey level. Libraries were prepared by immunoSEQ multiplex PCR; TCRdb keeps only in-frame clonotypes and omits some of them. The sample lists around 21,000 clones, approximately 80% occurring once. This material consisted of unsorted PBMCs, taken 0.1 years before starting antiretroviral therapy. The receptors originated from a man aged 35-49 years with HIV.

The rearrangement links TRBV19 to TRBJ2-7; 10 bases agree with TRBD1. Unmatched junction bases numbered 11, after V lost 5 bases and J lost 7 bases. The CDR3 runs to 15 residues. Germline CDR1 reads LNHDA; CDR2 reads SQIVND (reference sequence). The CDR3 loop is CASSSPGTGVGEQYF. The DNA of the CDR3 is TGTGCCAGTAGTTCACCCGGGACAGGGGTCGGTGAGCAGTACTTC.

The J gene is TRBJ1-5, the V gene TRBV19; 8 bases are shared with TRBD1. J gave up 7 bases and V 6 bases, and 8 bases lay outside the gene matches. CDR1 and CDR2 (germline): LNHDA, SQIVND (reference sequence). The CDR3 is made up of 14 amino acids. The CDR3 DNA sequence: TGTGCCAGTAGCCGACAGGGGCGGGTGCAGCCCCAGCATTTT. Protein sequence: CASSRQGRVQPQHF.

The CDR3 spells CASSAQAGALSTDTQYF. The CDR3 region has the DNA TGTGCCAGCAGCGCCCAAGCGGGGGCCCTTTCCACAGATACGCAGTATTTT. The chain couples TRBV9 to TRBJ2-3; 8 nucleotides align to TRBD2. This CDR3 is built from 17 residues. The J segment lost 2 bases and the V segment lost 3 bases, leaving 11 bases of the junction unmatched. Germline loops: CDR1 SGDLS, CDR2 YYNGEE.

The genes are TRBV2 and TRBJ1-5; D not certain. The CDR3 loop spans 15 amino acids. Per the germline V gene, CDR1 is SNHLY and CDR2 is FYNNEI. Trimming took 7 bases from V and 2 from J, leaving 15 bases between them. The CDR3 bases are TGTGCCAGCACTCAAATGGGGATGGGCAATCAGCCCCAGCATTTT. As protein: CASTQMGMGNQPQHF.

This chain joins TRBV19 and TRBJ2-7, with 11 bases aligning to TRBD2. This CDR3 spans 15 amino acids. V lost 3 bases to trimming and J lost 2 bases; unmatched junction nucleotides: 3. The germline V gene encodes CDR1 LNHDA and CDR2 SQIVND (reference sequence). The CDR3 DNA follows: TGTGCCAGTAGTATCCAACTAGCGGGAGCCTACGAGCAGTACTTC. Protein: CASSIQLAGAYEQYF.

In nucleotides, the CDR3 is TGTGCCAGCAGTTACCCCGGAGGACCTCCGCCCAGTGAGCAGTTCTTC. This encodes CASSYPGGPPPSEQFF. The chain joins TRBV6-5 to TRBJ2-1; a possible D gene is TRBD2 (5 bases). The ends were cut back, 2 bases at V and 9 bases at J, with 20 bases in the middle. CDR3 size: 16 residues. Germline values: CDR1 MNHEY, CDR2 SVGAGI.

The chain carries TRBV6-5 and TRBJ1-3, with no clear D. V was trimmed by 2 bases and J by 0 bases, leaving 11 bases between them. The CDR3 totals 16 residues. The germline V gene has CDR1 MNHEY and CDR2 SVGAGI. CDR3 protein: CASSYGTVSSGNTIYF. The DNA for the CDR3 is TGTGCCAGCAGTTACGGTACAGTCAGCTCTGGAAACACCATATATTTT.

The chain links TRBV4-3 to TRBJ2-5; 12 bases align to TRBD2. The V segment lost 4 bases and the J segment 2 bases; nucleotides outside the gene matches: 2. The CDR3 has 15 amino acids. CDR1 is LGHNA and CDR2 is YSLEER in the germline V gene. This CDR3 reads CASSPGLAGQETQYF. The CDR3 nucleotides read TGCGCCAGCAGCCCTGGACTAGCGGGACAAGAGACCCAGTACTTC.

This clone occurred once. The rearrangement links TRBV6-6 to TRBJ2-7; D is uncertain. Germline lookup yields CDR1 MNHNY and CDR2 SVGAGI (reference sequence). Trimming removed 2 bases from V and 2 bases from J, with 7 bases in between. This CDR3 spans 13 amino acids. CDR3 in amino acids: CASSYPPAYEQYF. The DNA for the CDR3 is TGTGCCAGCAGTTACCCCCCGGCCTACGAGCAGTACTTC.

This chain connects TRBV6-1 to TRBJ2-7, with a possible D match to TRBD1 (6 bases). The germline V and J ends were trimmed by 10 bases and 1 base, with 11 bases remaining between them. The CDR3 extends over 12 amino acids. Germline loops: CDR1 MNHNS, CDR2 SASEGT. The CDR3 DNA follows: TGTGCCACACAGGGTTTGTCCTACGAGCAGTACTTC. It codes for CATQGLSYEQYF.

The V and J genes are TRBV19 and TRBJ1-5; D is undetermined. The germline CDR1 and CDR2 sequences are LNHDA and SQIVND (reference sequence). This CDR3 region has 14 residues. Deletions cut 6 bases from V and 0 bases from J, with 9 bases between. CDR3 sequence: CASRTAHSNQPQHF. The CDR3 DNA follows: TGTGCCAGTAGAACAGCCCATAGCAATCAGCCCCAGCATTTT. The complete variable domain, with remaining parts taken from reference TRBV19 and TRBJ1-5, reads DGGITQSPKYLFRKEGQNVTLSCEQNLNHDAMYWYRQDPGQGLRLIYYSQIVNDFQKGDIAEGYSVSREKKESFPLTVTSAQKNPTAFYLCASRTAHSNQPQHFGDGTRLSIL.

This clone was seen only a few times. The chain recombines TRBV2 with TRBJ1-5; perhaps TRBD1 as D (5 bases). V lost 2 bases and J 2 bases, leaving 13 bases between the germline ends. The CDR3 runs to 16 residues. Germline V lookup: CDR1 SNHLY, CDR2 FYNNEI. The DNA for the CDR3 is TGTGCCAGCAGTGAAAGATTGAGGGGCGGCAATCAGCCCCAGCATTTT. It is translated as CASSERLRGGNQPQHF.

This clone was seen a single time. The chain couples TRBV11-2 to TRBJ1-1; TRBD1 matches 7 bases. Germline V gene data show CDR1 as SGHAT and CDR2 as FQNNGV. The CDR3 spans 14 residues. V lost 0 bases and J lost 5; bases outside the gene matches: 3. As DNA, the CDR3 is TGTGCCAGCAGCTTAGACAGGGGGAGGACTGAAGCTTTCTTT. It translates to CASSLDRGRTEAFF.

The chain has TRBV4-3 and TRBJ2-6, with 8 bases that match TRBD1. Germline V CDR1 and CDR2: LGHNA, YSLEER. The trim removed 3 bases at V and 2 bases at J, leaving 0 bases unmatched. The CDR3 length is 15 residues. This CDR3 reads CASSQTGAGANVLTF. CDR3 sequence (DNA): TGCGCCAGCAGCCAGACAGGGGCTGGGGCCAACGTCCTGACTTTC.

The chain joins TRBV28 to TRBJ2-1; D ambiguous. V was shortened by 3 bases and J by 3 bases, with 0 bases between the two germline ends. The CDR3 loop spans 11 amino acids. The germline V gene has CDR1 MDHEN and CDR2 SYDVKM. In DNA form, the CDR3 reads TGTGCCAGCAGTTTCTACAATGAGCAGTTCTTC. Translated, it gives CASSFYNEQFF.

The chain combines TRBV10-3 with TRBJ2-7; 10 nucleotides line up with TRBD1. Losses at the gene ends were 6 bases for V and 6 bases for J; bases not matched to a gene: 8. Germline CDR1 is ENHRY and CDR2 is SYGVKD. This CDR3 is 14 amino acids long. The CDR3 DNA reads TGTGCCATCAGGGGGACCGGGACAGGGGCCGAGCAGTACTTC. Protein sequence: CAIRGTGTGAEQYF.

The rearrangement links TRBV30 to TRBJ1-2; weak D call: TRBD1 (5 bases). The CDR3 runs 14 residues. Germline loops: CDR1 GTSNPN, CDR2 SVGIG (reference sequence). V was shortened by 3 bases and J by 3 bases, with 14 bases between the two germline ends. CDR3 nucleotides: TGTGCCTGGAGCCGCTTGACAGCGGACTATGGCTACACCTTC. Amino acid sequence: CAWSRLTADYGYTF.